This record concerns one T cell receptor beta chain sequence. Its binding antigen is unknown. There are no base qualities to consult, and no much larger clone falls within one base. TCRbeta CDR3 regions were amplified from genomic DNA by means of the immunoSEQ Assay, a bias-controlled multiplex PCR. Per the authors' processing: The number of nucleated cells in each sample was estimated from the amplification of reference gene primers within the assay. Sequence reads were collapsed and filtered to measure the absolute abundance of every unique TCRbeta CDR3 rearrangement. For each sample, productive Simpson clonality was calculated by taking the square root of Simpson's diversity index across productive rearrangements. As stored in TCRdb, this immuneACCESS dataset retains in-frame rearrangements with V and J assigned. A fraction of the clones does not appear; measured against another copy, unresolved V genes explain less than half of the discrepancy, and the remainder lacks a known reason. That table is the source of V, J and clone size, and D and trimming were worked out from the DNA. The table for this sample lists about 240,000 clones; approximately 87% of them were counted only once. Under 6.5% of the sample rests with the top ten.

The entry originates in a study of blood T cell repertoires in COVID-19 (dated by TCRdb to the early 2020s). In the study overall: Samples covering the acute and convalescent phases of COVID-19 were provided by collaborators in the United States, Italy and Spain. Samples came from the ongoing ImmuneRACE study (first 160 participants) plus 1,254 subjects from 6 global collaborators. Where HLA class I and class II types were available, the types were taken from metadata supplied by the sample provider, not from assay-based typing. The prospective study material was composed of cDNA or gDNA derived from T cells, B-cell-depleted T cells, or PBMCs. Sample metadata almost always included a de-identified subject ID, COVID-19 status, age in years and sex. The repertoires were released in a freely available public database intended as a resource for research on the immune response to SARS-CoV-2. The dataset comprised deeply sampled blood TCRbeta repertoires from subjects exposed to, actively infected with, or recovered from COVID-19.

Collaborating institutions collected whole blood in K2EDTA tubes following their own protocols. For TCRbeta analysis, collaborator samples were shipped as frozen whole blood, as isolated PBMCs, or as DNA extracted from either sample type. Paper-wide results and their limitations: The quantity of clinical and demographic metadata differed by source and by participant and was supplied without curation.

From the cysteine through the phenylalanine, the CDR3 covers 18 amino acids. The only DNA kept is the CDR3, 54 bases in frame from the first base. Clipping removes 4 bases from V and 0 bases from J, with 9 as the unmatched junction base count. Reading the germline V gene gives CDR1 SGHDN and CDR2 FVKESK. The rearrangement combines TRBV14 with TRBJ2-6, and 7 junction bases match TRBD1. The sequenced sample was peripheral blood. The receptor comes from a man aged 55 to 70 with acute or convalescent COVID-19. Here is the DNA: TGTGCCAGCAGCCCCCTACAGGGGCCGACCTCTGGGGCCAACGTCCTGACTTTC. It translates as CASSPLQGPTSGANVLTF. Where the CDR3 stops, the reference TRBV14 and TRBJ2-6 genes take over; the full variable domain is EAGVTQFPSHSVIEKGQTVTLRCDPISGHDNLYWYRRVMGKEIKFLLHFVKESKQDESGMPNNRFLAERTGGTYSTLKVQPAELEDSGVYFCASSPLQGPTSGANVLTFGAGSRLTVL.